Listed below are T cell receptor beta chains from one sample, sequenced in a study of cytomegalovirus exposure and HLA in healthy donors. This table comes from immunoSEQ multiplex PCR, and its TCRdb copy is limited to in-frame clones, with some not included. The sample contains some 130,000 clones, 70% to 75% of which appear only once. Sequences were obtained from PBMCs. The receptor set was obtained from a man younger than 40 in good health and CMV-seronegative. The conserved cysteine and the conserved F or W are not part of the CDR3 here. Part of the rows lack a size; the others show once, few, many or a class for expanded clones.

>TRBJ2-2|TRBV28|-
ASSSAHEAPGYTGELF
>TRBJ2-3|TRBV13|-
ASSFDRGLAGGGDTQY
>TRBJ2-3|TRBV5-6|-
ASSLAPGWGTDTQY
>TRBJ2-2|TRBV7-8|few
ASSLGTGEAGELF
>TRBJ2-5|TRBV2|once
ASSVQRQGAGETQY
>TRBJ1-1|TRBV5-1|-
ASSFRGEAF
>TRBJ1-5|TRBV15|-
ATSSVNQPQH
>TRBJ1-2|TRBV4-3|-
ASSQGTDPNYGYT
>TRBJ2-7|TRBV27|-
ASSLGTDLYEQY
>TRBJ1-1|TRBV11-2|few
ASSFASGGKNSF
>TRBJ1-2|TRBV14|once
ASSQTGIYGYT
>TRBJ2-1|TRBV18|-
ASSPPSGVSYNEQF
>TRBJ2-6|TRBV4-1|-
ASSQVLPSGANVLT
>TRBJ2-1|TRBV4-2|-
ASSQDGQGSFKQF
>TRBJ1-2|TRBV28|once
ASTGQSILYGYT
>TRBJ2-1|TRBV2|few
ASSRRGLDNEQF
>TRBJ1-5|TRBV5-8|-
ASSLSGDSTGGGQPQH
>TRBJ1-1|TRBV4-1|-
ASSQTNRDEAF
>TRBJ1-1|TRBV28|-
ASSPPTGLAAF
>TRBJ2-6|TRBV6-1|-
ASSHNSGANVLT
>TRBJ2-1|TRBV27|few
ASSFAGLGYNEQF
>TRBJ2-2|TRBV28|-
ASSLVSGFEVRAGELF
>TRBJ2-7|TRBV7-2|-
ASSFPGGVYEQY
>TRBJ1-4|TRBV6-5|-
ASSYDSQGYGEKLF
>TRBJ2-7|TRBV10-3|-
AMRGAYEQY
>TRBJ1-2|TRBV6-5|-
ASSLSGGVGGYT
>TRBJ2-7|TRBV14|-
ASSQGQGTYEQY
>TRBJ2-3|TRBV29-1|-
SVDGDNTDTQY
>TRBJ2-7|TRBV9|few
ASSVVGSADYEQY
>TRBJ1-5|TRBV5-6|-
ASSFQGGDQPQH
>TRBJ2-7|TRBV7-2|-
ASSFTSGGYEQY
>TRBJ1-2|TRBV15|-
ATSVDRGLVGYT
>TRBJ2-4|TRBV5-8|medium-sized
ASSTGTGESIQY
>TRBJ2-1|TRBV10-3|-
AISSSGGFNEQF
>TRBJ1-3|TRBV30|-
AWSAGSSGNTIY
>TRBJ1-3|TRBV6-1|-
ASSDDRVGNTIY
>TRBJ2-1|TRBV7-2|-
ASSLDGGGKF
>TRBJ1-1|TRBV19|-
ASSFGVLNTEAF
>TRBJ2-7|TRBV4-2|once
ASSQGLREQY
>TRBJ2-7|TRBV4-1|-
ASSRTTGGFYEQY
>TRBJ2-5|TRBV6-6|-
ASSPTRDRGAETQY
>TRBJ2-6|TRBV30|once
AWSRSTGGVSGANVLT
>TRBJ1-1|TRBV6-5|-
ASTGTGMNTEAF
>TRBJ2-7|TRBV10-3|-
ATLTTTGGNEQY
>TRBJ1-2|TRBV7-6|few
ASSFPGGYGYT